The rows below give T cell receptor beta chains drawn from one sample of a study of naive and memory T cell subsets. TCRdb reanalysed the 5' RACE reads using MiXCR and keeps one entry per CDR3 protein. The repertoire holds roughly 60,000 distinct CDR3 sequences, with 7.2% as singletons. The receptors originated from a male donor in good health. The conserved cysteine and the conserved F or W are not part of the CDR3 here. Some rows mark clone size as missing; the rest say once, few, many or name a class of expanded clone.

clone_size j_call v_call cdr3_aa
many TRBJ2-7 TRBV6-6 ASRGTGMEQY
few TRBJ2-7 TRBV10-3 AISEDRHPYEQY
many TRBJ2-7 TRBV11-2 ASSLAGQGATEQY
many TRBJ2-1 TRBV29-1 SVGQGSTQF
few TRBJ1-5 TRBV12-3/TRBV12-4 ASSLAPGDQPQH
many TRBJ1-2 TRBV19 ASSMGGPISGYT
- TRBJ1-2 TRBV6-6 ASRGGDTNYGYT
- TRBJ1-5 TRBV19 ASSIVSSSNQPQH
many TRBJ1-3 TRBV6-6 ASNHRDSGNTIY
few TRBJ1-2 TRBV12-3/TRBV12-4 ASSVAGIDYGYT
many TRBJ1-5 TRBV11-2 ASSLEGQPQH
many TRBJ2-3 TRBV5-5 ASSPTQGVAQY
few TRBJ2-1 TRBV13 ASSFSGGTGVSYNEQF
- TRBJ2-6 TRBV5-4 ASTIGLRGGGANVLT
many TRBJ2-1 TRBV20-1 SAREAARGDAQF
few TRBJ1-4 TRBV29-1 SVRGITDEKLF
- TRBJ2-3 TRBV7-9 ASSAPGQVVDVDTQY
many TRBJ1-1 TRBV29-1 SVVMGSQNTEAF
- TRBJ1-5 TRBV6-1 ASRTGTFNQPQH
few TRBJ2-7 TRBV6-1 ASRPGVGGDYEQY
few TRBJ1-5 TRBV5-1 ASSSQPSDQPQH
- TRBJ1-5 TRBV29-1 SVVVTDPNQPQH